The T cell receptor beta chain under discussion was sequenced for a study of CD8 T cells in ankylosing spondylitis. Study-wide findings and caveats: Disease-linked clones were CD8+ and relatively rare in peripheral blood. What seemed typical of ankylosing spondylitis blood was a TCR beta motif built from several highly homologous variants.

Researchers built TCR beta libraries using quantitative 5'-RACE with molecular barcodes. TCRdb fed the 5' RACE reads into MiXCR, producing one record per CDR3 protein. The table records a few hundred thousand distinct CDR3 sequences, roughly an eighth of them present only once. V lost 5 bases, J lost 6 bases, and 7 bases stayed unmatched. The CDR3 covers 13 residues. Germline CDR1 SEHNR, CDR2 FQNEAQ (reference sequence). This clonotype has a count of ten or more. The antigen remains unidentified. This chain joins TRBV7-9 and TRBJ2-7; TRBD1 aligns across 7 bases. The TCR comes from a male donor with ankylosing spondylitis. Source material: blood, either unsorted or a sorted T cell fraction (not recorded which). The CDR3 loop is CASSPPSGGEQYF. CDR3 coding DNA: TGTGCCAGCAGCCCCCCCTCAGGGGGCGAGCAGTACTTC.